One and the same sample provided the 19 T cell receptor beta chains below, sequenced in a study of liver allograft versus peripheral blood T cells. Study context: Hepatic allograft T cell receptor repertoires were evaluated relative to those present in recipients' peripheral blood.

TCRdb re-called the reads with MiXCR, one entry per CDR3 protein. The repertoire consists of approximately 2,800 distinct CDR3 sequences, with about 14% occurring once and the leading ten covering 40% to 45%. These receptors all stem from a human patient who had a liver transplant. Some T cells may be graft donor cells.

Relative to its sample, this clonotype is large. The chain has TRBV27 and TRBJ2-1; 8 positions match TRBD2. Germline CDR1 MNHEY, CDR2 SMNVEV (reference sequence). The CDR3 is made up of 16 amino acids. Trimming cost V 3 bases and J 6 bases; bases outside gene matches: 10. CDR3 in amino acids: CASSFQGRAGVNEQFF. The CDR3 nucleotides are TGTGCCAGCAGTTTTCAAGGACGAGCGGGAGTCAATGAGCAGTTCTTC.

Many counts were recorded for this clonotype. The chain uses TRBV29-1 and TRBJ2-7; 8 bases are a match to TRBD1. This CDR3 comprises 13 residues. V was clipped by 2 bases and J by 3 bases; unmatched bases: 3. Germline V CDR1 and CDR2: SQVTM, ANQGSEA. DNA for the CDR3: TGCAGCGTTGAACTTACAGGGGGCTACGAGCAGTACTTC. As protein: CSVELTGGYEQYF.

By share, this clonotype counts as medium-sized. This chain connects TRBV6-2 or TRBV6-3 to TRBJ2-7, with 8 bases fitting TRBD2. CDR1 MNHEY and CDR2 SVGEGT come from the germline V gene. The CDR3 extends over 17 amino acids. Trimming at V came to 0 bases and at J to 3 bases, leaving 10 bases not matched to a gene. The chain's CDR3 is CASSYSGFSGNDYEQYF. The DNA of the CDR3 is TGTGCCAGCAGTTACTCCGGGTTTAGCGGGAATGACTACGAGCAGTACTTC.

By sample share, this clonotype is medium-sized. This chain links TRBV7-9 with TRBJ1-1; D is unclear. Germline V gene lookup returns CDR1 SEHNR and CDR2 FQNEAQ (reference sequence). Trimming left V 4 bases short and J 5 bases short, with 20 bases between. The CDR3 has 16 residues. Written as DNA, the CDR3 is TGTGCCAGCAGCTCTCGAGCGTGGGGTGGTGGTACTGAAGCTTTCTTT. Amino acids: CASSSRAWGGGTEAFF.

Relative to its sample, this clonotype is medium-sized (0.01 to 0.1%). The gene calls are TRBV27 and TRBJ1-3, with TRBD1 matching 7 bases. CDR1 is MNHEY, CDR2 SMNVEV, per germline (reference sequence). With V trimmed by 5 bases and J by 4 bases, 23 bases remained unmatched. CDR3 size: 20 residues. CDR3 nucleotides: TGTGCCAGCAGTACCTCCGGGACAGTCGTTCCCTTGGTATTCGGAAACACCATATATTTT. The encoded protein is CASSTSGTVVPLVFGNTIYF.

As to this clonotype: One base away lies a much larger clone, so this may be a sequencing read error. The CDR3 bases are TGTGCCAGCAGCTTGTCTAGCGACGAGCAGTACTTC. Its translation: CASSLSSDEQYF. This sequence joins TRBV7-9 and TRBJ2-7; possibly TRBD2 for D (6 bases). V shed 3 bases and J shed 5 bases, with 8 bases lying between them. The CDR3 covers 12 residues. Germline V lookup: CDR1 SEHNR, CDR2 FQNEAQ (reference sequence).

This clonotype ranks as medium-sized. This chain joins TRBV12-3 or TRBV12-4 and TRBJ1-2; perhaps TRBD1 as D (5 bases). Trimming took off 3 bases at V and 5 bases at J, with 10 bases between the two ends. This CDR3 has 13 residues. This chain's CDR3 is CASSLATAYGYTF. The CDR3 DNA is TGTGCCAGCAGTTTGGCGACAGCGTATGGCTACACCTTC.

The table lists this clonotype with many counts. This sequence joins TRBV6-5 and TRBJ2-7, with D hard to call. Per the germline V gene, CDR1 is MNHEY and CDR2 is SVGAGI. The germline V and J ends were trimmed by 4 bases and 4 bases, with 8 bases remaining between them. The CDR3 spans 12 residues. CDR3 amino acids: CASSFDTYEQYF. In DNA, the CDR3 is TGTGCCAGCAGTTTCGACACGTACGAGCAGTACTTC.

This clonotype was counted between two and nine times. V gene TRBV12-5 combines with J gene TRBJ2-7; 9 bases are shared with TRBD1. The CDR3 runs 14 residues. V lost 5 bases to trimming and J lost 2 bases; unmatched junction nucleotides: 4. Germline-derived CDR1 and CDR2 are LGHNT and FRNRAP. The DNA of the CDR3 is TGTGCTAGTGGTGAACAGGGGGCCGCCTACGAGCAGTACTTC. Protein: CASGEQGAAYEQYF.

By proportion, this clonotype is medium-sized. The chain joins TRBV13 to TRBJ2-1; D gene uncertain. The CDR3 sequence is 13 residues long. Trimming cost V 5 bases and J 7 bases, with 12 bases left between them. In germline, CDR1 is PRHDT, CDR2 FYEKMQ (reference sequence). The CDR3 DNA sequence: TGTGCCAGCAGCCTGCTAATAGGAAATGAGCAGTTCTTC. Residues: CASSLLIGNEQFF.

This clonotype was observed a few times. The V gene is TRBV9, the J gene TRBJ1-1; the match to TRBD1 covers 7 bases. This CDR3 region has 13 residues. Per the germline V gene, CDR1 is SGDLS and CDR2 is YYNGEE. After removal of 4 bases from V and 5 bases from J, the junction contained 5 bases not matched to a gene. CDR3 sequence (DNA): TGTGCCAGCAGCACGGACAGGCGGACTGAAGCTTTCTTT. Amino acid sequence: CASSTDRRTEAFF.

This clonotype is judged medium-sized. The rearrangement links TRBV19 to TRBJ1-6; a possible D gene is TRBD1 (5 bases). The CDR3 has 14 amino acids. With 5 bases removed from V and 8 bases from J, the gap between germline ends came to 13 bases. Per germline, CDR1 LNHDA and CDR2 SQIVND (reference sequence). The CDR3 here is CASSPQGVDSPLHF. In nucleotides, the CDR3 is TGTGCCAGTAGTCCTCAGGGAGTGGATTCACCCCTCCACTTT.

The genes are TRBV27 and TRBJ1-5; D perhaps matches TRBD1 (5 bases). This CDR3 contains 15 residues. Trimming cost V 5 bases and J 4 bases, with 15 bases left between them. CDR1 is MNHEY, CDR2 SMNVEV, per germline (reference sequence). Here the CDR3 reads CASSLRGGGNQPQHF. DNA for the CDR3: TGTGCCAGCAGTCTCCGGGGCGGAGGGAATCAGCCCCAGCATTTT.

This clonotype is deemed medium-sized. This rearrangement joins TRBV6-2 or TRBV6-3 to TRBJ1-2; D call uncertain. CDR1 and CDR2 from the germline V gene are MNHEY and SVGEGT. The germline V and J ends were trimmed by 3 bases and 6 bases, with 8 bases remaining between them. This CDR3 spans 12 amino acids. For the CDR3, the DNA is TGTGCCAGCAGTTATCCGGAGAATGGCTACACCTTC. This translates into CASSYPENGYTF.

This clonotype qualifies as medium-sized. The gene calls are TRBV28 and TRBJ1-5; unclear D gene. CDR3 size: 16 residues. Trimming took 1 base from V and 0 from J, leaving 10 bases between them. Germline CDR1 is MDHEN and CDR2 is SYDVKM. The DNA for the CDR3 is TGTGCCAGCAGTTTATTTGGCAGCCATAGCAATCAGCCCCAGCATTTT. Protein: CASSLFGSHSNQPQHF.

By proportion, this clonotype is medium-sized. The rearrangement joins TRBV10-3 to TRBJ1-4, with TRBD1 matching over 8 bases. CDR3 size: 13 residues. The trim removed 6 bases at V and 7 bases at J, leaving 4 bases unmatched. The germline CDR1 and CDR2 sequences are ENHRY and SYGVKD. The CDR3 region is CAISDRGREKLFF. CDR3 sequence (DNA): TGTGCCATCAGCGACAGGGGACGTGAAAAACTGTTTTTT.

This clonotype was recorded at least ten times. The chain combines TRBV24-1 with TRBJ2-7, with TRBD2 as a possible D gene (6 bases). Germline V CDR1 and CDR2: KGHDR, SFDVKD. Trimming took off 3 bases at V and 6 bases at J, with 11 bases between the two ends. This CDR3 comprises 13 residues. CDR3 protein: CATSDQGLSEQYF. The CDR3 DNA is TGTGCCACCAGTGATCAAGGACTATCCGAGCAGTACTTC.

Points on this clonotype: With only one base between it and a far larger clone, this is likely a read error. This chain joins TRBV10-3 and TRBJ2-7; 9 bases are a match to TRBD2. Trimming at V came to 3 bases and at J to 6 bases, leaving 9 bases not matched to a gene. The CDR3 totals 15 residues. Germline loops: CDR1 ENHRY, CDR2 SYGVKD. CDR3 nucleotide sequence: TGTGCCATCAGTGAATTTGCGGGAGGGCCCGTCGAGCAGTACTTC. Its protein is CAISEFAGGPVEQYF.

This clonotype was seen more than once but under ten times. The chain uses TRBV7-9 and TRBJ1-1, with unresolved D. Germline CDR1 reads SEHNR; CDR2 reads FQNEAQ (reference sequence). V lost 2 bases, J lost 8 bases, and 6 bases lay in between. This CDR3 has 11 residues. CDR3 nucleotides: TGTGCCAGCAGCTTATTGAGGGAAGCTTTCTTT. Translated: CASSLLREAFF.